This T cell receptor (beta chain) was recorded in a study of cytomegalovirus exposure and HLA in healthy donors. The junction had 6 bases not matched to a gene; V was cut back by 4 bases and J by 0 bases. CDR3 size: 15 residues. Germline values: CDR1 SGHDT, CDR2 YYEEEE. PCR primers comprised 60 Vbeta and 13 Jbeta primers. Generated by immunoSEQ multiplex PCR, the TCRdb table keeps only in-frame clones and is missing some. The profile shows 120,000 or so clones, about 80% of them singletons. Sequencing input: PBMCs. The clonotype was recovered from a female donor in good health and CMV-seropositive. The chain has TRBV5-6 and TRBJ1-2, with 7 bases lining up with TRBD1. CDR3 in amino acids: CASSRVGQANYGYTF. CDR3 nucleotides: TGTGCCAGCAGCCGAGTAGGACAGGCTAACTATGGCTACACCTTC.